The sequence of this T cell receptor beta chain was determined in a study of OX40 agonist ivuxolimab in advanced cancers. Study background: Dosing consisted of intravenous ivuxolimab at 0.01 to 10 mg/kg every 2 weeks.

Assay used: immunoSEQ multiplex PCR; TCRdb lists only in-frame clones, some missing. The sample holds roughly 65,000 clones; around 87% are singletons and the top ten take 0.38%. The receptor's source is an adult with an advanced solid tumor such as melanoma, head and neck, liver or kidney cancer. The sample consisted of CD4+ or CD8+ T cells sorted from blood, taken in a trial of the OX40 agonist ivuxolimab.

Here the CDR3 reads CASSSAPGQGSYGYTF. The DNA for the CDR3 is TGCGCCAGCAGCTCAGCACCGGGACAGGGTTCCTATGGCTACACCTTC. This chain joins TRBV5-1 and TRBJ1-2; 9 bases align to TRBD1. The germline V gene encodes CDR1 SGHRS and CDR2 YFSETQ. The CDR3 has 16 amino acids. Trimming at V came to 3 bases and at J to 4 bases, leaving 10 bases not matched to a gene.